The rows below give T cell receptor beta chains drawn from one sample of a study of beta chain features in type 1 diabetes. Measured with immunoSEQ multiplex PCR; TCRdb has only the in-frame clones, and not every one. The sample comprises 400,000 to 500,000 clones, approximately 14% of which are singletons, and roughly 0.038% rests with the top ten. The sample consisted of naive CD4+ T cells from blood. These receptor sequences come from a man aged 25 to 40 in good health. Both conserved end residues are part of each CDR3. The D gene is left open where the match is weak.

j_call v_call d_call cdr3_aa
TRBJ2-1 TRBV7-3 TRBD2 CASSPSGGRGSVEQFF
TRBJ2-1 TRBV4-3 - CASSQEGASRVSEQFF
TRBJ2-2 TRBV9 - CASSVRFTGELFF
TRBJ2-4 TRBV9 TRBD2 CASSGTRKNIQYF
TRBJ2-2 TRBV9 - CASSVQGGATGELFF
TRBJ2-3 TRBV30 - CAWSVLGRTDTQYF
TRBJ2-1 TRBV7-9 - CASSPMTAPLSSYNEQFF
TRBJ2-3 TRBV19 TRBD2 CASSDTSGRTDTQYF
TRBJ1-2 TRBV7-2 - CASSLLRAGGYTF
TRBJ1-2 TRBV4-3 - CASSQAFDRSPRGYGYTF
TRBJ2-5 TRBV25-1 TRBD1 CASSVAPGQQSQYF